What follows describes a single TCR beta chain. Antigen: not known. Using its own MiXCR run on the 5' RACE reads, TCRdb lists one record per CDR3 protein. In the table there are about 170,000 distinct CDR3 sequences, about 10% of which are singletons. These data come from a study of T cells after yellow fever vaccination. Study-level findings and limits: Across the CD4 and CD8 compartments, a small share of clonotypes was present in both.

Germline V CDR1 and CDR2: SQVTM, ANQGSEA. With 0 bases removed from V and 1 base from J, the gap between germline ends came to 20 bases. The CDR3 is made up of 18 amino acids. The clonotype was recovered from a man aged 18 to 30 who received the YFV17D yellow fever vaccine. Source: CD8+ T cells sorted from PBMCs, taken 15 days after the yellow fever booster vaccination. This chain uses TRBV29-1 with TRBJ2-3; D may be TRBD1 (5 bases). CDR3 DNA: TGCAGCGTTGAAGACCAGGCAGGGTTTTGGGATGGCACAGATACGCAGTATTTT. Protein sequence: CSVEDQAGFWDGTDTQYF.